A selection of T cell receptor beta chains follows, all from one sample in a study of regulatory T cells in long-lasting Graves disease. TCRdb re-called the multiplex PCR reads with MiXCR, one entry per CDR3 protein. Here the sample spans hundreds of thousands of distinct CDR3 sequences, approximately 15% being singletons. These data also formed part of another study, on T cells in Graves' hyperthyroidism and ophthalmopathy.

The sample in question was peripheral blood mononuclear cells (PBMCs), obtained at new diagnosis, from a patient treated with antithyroid drugs. The receptor set was obtained from a young woman with Graves disease. The CDR3 runs from the conserved cysteine through the conserved F or W. A D gene is named only where the DNA matches it firmly. Only some rows state a clone size, as once, few, many or a class for expanded clones.

CDR3 | DNA | J | size | V | D
CASSPRDRINTEAFF | TGTGCCAGTAGCCCCCGCGACAGGATTAACACTGAAGCTTTCTTT | TRBJ1-1 | . | TRBV19 | .
CASSSTGSSFGKTQYF | TGTGCCAGCAGTTCTACAGGATCGAGTTTTGGAAAGACCCAGTACTTC | TRBJ2-5 | . | TRBV28 | .
CASSQAQGARGYTF | TGTGCCAGCAGCCAAGCGCAGGGGGCTCGTGGCTACACCTTC | TRBJ1-2 | many | TRBV3-1 | TRBD1
CASSQGASPINEQFF | TGTGCCAGCAGCCAAGGAGCTAGCCCTATCAATGAGCAGTTCTTC | TRBJ2-1 | few | TRBV3-1 | .
CASSLAVVAGGYNEQFF | TGCGCCAGCAGCTTGGCCGTGGTAGCGGGAGGGTACAATGAGCAGTTCTTC | TRBJ2-1 | few | TRBV5-1 | TRBD2
CASSFRDRNTEAFF | TGTGCCAGCAGCTTCCGGGACAGGAACACTGAAGCTTTCTTT | TRBJ1-1 | many | TRBV7-2 | TRBD1
CASSLLTGKQFF | TGTGCCAGCAGCCTCTTGACGGGAAAGCAGTTCTTC | TRBJ2-1 | many | TRBV7-3 | .
CASSPGGASTDTQYF | TGTGCCAGCAGCCCCGGGGGGGCTAGCACAGATACGCAGTATTTT | TRBJ2-3 | many | TRBV7-3 | TRBD2
CATSDPNKAGELFF | TGTGCCACCAGTGACCCAAACAAGGCCGGGGAGCTGTTTTTT | TRBJ2-2 | . | TRBV24-1 | .
CAWKTIYRGINEAFF | TGTGCCTGGAAAACCATCTACAGGGGGATAAATGAAGCTTTCTTT | TRBJ1-1 | . | TRBV30 | TRBD1
CASSSGTANTGELFF | TGTGCCAGCAGTTCCGGGACAGCAAACACCGGGGAGCTGTTTTTT | TRBJ2-2 | many | TRBV5-1 | TRBD1
CAISESSGNINQPQHF | TGTGCCATCAGTGAGTCATCCGGGAACATCAATCAGCCCCAGCATTTT | TRBJ1-5 | . | TRBV10-3 | .
CASSFSGFVQGGSGANVLTF | TGTGCCAGCAGTTTTTCTGGGTTTGTGCAGGGAGGCTCTGGGGCCAACGTCCTGACTTTC | TRBJ2-6 | many | TRBV28 | .
CASSEAGTGRNEKLFF | TGTGCCAGCAGTGAAGCGGGGACAGGGCGAAATGAAAAACTGTTTTTT | TRBJ1-4 | few | TRBV25-1 | TRBD1
CSVEGDRGRRTEAFF | TGCAGCGTTGAAGGGGACAGGGGGCGCCGGACTGAAGCTTTCTTT | TRBJ1-1 | few | TRBV29-1 | TRBD1
CASSLGFGGQRYNEQFF | TGTGCCAGCAGTTTGGGTTTCGGGGGACAGAGATACAATGAGCAGTTCTTC | TRBJ2-1 | . | TRBV12-3/TRBV12-4 | .
CASIAGDRITEAFF | TGTGCCAGCATAGCGGGGGATCGAATCACTGAAGCTTTCTTT | TRBJ1-1 | many | TRBV28 | .
CASSPGVANQETQYF | TGTGCCAGCAGCCCAGGTGTCGCGAACCAAGAGACCCAGTACTTC | TRBJ2-5 | . | TRBV7-2 | .
CATSKQSGQGTGELFF | TGTGCCACCAGTAAACAATCGGGACAGGGGACCGGGGAGCTGTTTTTT | TRBJ2-2 | few | TRBV24-1 | TRBD1
CASSLALMEGNTIYF | TGCGCCAGCAGCTTGGCGCTGATGGAAGGAAACACCATATATTTT | TRBJ1-3 | . | TRBV5-1 | .
CASSSTSGIATGELFF | TGCGCCAGCAGCTCGACTAGCGGGATCGCAACCGGGGAGCTGTTTTTT | TRBJ2-2 | many | TRBV5-1 | TRBD2
CATSWGQGANNEQFF | TGTGCCACCAGCTGGGGACAGGGGGCGAACAATGAGCAGTTCTTC | TRBJ2-1 | many | TRBV15 | TRBD1
CASSYSIYEQYF | TGTGCCAGCAGTTACTCGATCTACGAGCAGTACTTC | TRBJ2-7 | many | TRBV6-2/TRBV6-3 | .
CSASGTGGSVGGYTF | TGCAGTGCTAGCGGGACAGGGGGTTCAGTAGGGGGCTACACCTTC | TRBJ1-2 | many | TRBV20-1 | TRBD1
CASSPGTLDTQYF | TGTGCCAGCAGTCCCGGGACATTAGATACGCAGTATTTT | TRBJ2-3 | many | TRBV27 | .
CASSPARDVIREQYF | TGTGCCAGCAGTCCCGCACGGGACGTAATACGGGAGCAGTACTTC | TRBJ2-7 | once | TRBV6-2/TRBV6-3 | .
CASSLGGQRGNTEAFF | TGTGCCAGCAGCTTGGGGGGGCAAAGGGGGAACACTGAAGCTTTCTTT | TRBJ1-1 | many | TRBV5-6 | .